The entry below gives a single T cell receptor (beta chain) sequence along with its context. The antigen remains undetermined. CDR3 length equals 15 residues. V was pared by 1 base and J by 3 bases, with 4 bases of the junction left unmatched. Germline assignment: CDR1 LNHDA and CDR2 SQIVND (reference sequence). These data belong to a study of T cell responses to AZD1222 COVID-19 vaccine. Study-wide points: Regions left unmutated in variants are reportedly the target of nearly half of spike-specific TCRs.

Profiled with immunoSEQ multiplex PCR; TCRdb holds only in-frame clones, not every one. The sample shows approximately 150,000 clones, 90% to 95% of them seen only once. The source is an adult who had recovered from COVID-19. Sequences were derived from peripheral blood, sampled after recovery from COVID-19. This chain joins TRBV19 and TRBJ2-7; TRBD2 agrees at 9 bases. The CDR3 DNA reads as TGTGCCAGTAGTATAGCCGTGACTAGCGGCTACGAGCAGTACTTC. Amino acid sequence: CASSIAVTSGYEQYF. Supplemented by reference TRBV19 and TRBJ2-7, the full variable domain reads DGGITQSPKYLFRKEGQNVTLSCEQNLNHDAMYWYRQDPGQGLRLIYYSQIVNDFQKGDIAEGYSVSREKKESFPLTVTSAQKNPTAFYLCASSIAVTSGYEQYFGPGTRLTVT.